These T cell receptor beta chains were read from a single sample in a study of siplizumab effects on memory and regulatory T cells. Here immunoSEQ multiplex PCR was the method, and the copy in TCRdb shows in-frame clones only, minus some. The top ten hold roughly 1.5% of the sample, which has around 110,000 clones, about 94% seen once. Sequencing was done on a sample of non-Treg CD4+ T cells sorted from blood. The receptors here all came from a human donor in good health. The CDR3 runs from the conserved cysteine through the conserved F or W. The D gene is left open where the match is weak. Clone size is shown for a subset of rows, as once, few, many or a class of expanded clone.

j_gene | v_gene | d_gene | abundance | CDR3aa | CDR3nt
TRBJ1-2 | TRBV6-1 | . | . | CASSPLPARQGYTF | TGTGCCAGCAGTCCCCTACCAGCGCGGCAGGGCTACACCTTC
TRBJ1-1 | TRBV6-5 | . | . | CASSYWDQGAEAFF | TGTGCCAGCAGTTACTGGGATCAGGGAGCTGAAGCTTTCTTT
TRBJ2-1 | TRBV6-6 | . | . | CASSYSGTHGGNEQFF | TGTGCCAGCAGTTACTCCGGGACCCATGGGGGGAATGAGCAGTTCTTC
TRBJ2-7 | TRBV7-8 | TRBD2 | . | CASSLGRLLAGHEQYF | TGTGCCAGCAGCTTAGGACGACTACTAGCGGGACACGAGCAGTACTTC
TRBJ2-3 | TRBV7-2 | TRBD2 | . | CASSPGLNRRTDTQYF | TGTGCCAGCAGCCCGGGACTAAACAGACGCACAGATACGCAGTATTTT
TRBJ1-2 | TRBV6-4 | . | . | CASSDGGIGYGYTF | TGTGCCAGCAGTGACGGAGGGATAGGGTATGGCTACACCTTC
TRBJ2-5 | TRBV5-5 | TRBD1 | . | CASSLQGAMPQYF | TGTGCCAGCAGCTTGCAGGGGGCGATGCCCCAGTACTTC
TRBJ1-2 | TRBV6-1 | . | once | CASRAQPTNYGYTF | TGTGCCAGCCGAGCACAGCCTACTAACTATGGCTACACCTTC
TRBJ2-7 | TRBV6-4 | TRBD1 | . | CASSCQGAIMSYEQYF | TGTGCCAGCAGTTGCCAGGGGGCCATTATGTCCTACGAGCAGTACTTC
TRBJ2-2 | TRBV5-1 | . | . | CASSLTNANTGELFF | TGCGCCAGCAGCTTGACCAATGCGAACACCGGGGAGCTGTTTTTT
TRBJ1-1 | TRBV29-1 | . | . | CSVDEQNTEAFF | TGCAGCGTTGATGAGCAAAACACTGAAGCTTTCTTT
TRBJ2-5 | TRBV10-3 | TRBD1 | . | CAISELQGAWEQYF | TGTGCCATCAGTGAGTTACAGGGGGCTTGGGAGCAGTACTTC
TRBJ1-1 | TRBV18 | . | . | CASSGFDGNTEAFF | TGTGCCAGCTCAGGTTTCGACGGGAACACTGAAGCTTTCTTT
TRBJ2-3 | TRBV5-1 | . | . | CASMSSLRTDTQYF | TGCGCCAGCATGTCCAGTTTGAGAACAGATACGCAGTATTTT
TRBJ1-6 | TRBV7-9 | . | . | CASSLVLANSPLHF | TGTGCCAGCAGCTTAGTACTGGCTAATTCACCCCTCCACTTT
TRBJ1-2 | TRBV10-3 | . | . | CAITAGTNNYGYTF | TGTGCCATCACCGCCGGGACAAATAACTATGGCTACACCTTC
TRBJ2-1 | TRBV27 | TRBD2 | . | CASSLKGLAGGPLSEQFF | TGTGCCAGCAGTTTAAAGGGGCTAGCGGGAGGGCCATTGAGTGAGCAGTTCTTC
TRBJ2-1 | TRBV7-2 | . | once | CASSSYGRNNEQFF | TGTGCCAGCAGCTCGTACGGACGGAACAATGAGCAGTTCTTC
TRBJ1-1 | TRBV2 | TRBD1 | . | CASRDRRSPGTEAFF | TGTGCCAGCCGGGACAGAAGATCCCCTGGAACTGAAGCTTTCTTT
TRBJ2-1 | TRBV6-1 | TRBD2 | . | CASSQEAGAYNEQFF | TGTGCCAGCTCCCAGGAGGCGGGGGCCTACAATGAGCAGTTCTTC
TRBJ2-1 | TRBV4-1 | . | few | CASSTPPQYNEQFF | TGCGCCAGCAGCACCCCCCCGCAGTACAATGAGCAGTTCTTC
TRBJ1-1 | TRBV25-1 | TRBD1 | . | CASNPTGQGGTEAFF | TGTGCCAGCAACCCTACTGGACAGGGCGGCACTGAAGCTTTCTTT
TRBJ2-7 | TRBV6-6 | . | . | CASRTGTVYEQYF | TGTGCCAGCAGGACCGGGACTGTCTACGAGCAGTACTTC
TRBJ2-5 | TRBV10-3 | . | . | CAYTGPKETQYF | TGTGCCTACACAGGGCCAAAAGAGACCCAGTACTTC
TRBJ2-7 | TRBV6-4 | TRBD1 | once | CASRKDRGGIYEQYF | TGTGCCAGCAGGAAAGACAGGGGGGGGATCTACGAGCAGTACTTC
TRBJ2-1 | TRBV19 | . | . | CASSHLGSSYNEQFF | TGTGCCAGTAGTCATCTGGGGAGCTCCTACAATGAGCAGTTCTTC
TRBJ2-3 | TRBV6-1 | . | . | CASSGGRLSSSTDTQYF | TGTGCCAGCAGTGGCGGCAGACTATCCTCTAGCACAGATACGCAGTATTTT
TRBJ2-5 | TRBV19 | . | . | CASSRGLETQYF | TGTGCCAGTAGTAGGGGTTTGGAGACCCAGTACTTC
TRBJ2-5 | TRBV7-2 | TRBD2 | . | CASSYSSGRLQETQYF | TGTGCCAGCAGCTACTCTAGCGGGAGGTTGCAAGAGACCCAGTACTTC
TRBJ1-2 | TRBV7-9 | . | . | CASSLTDYGYTF | TGTGCCAGCAGCTTAACTGACTATGGCTACACCTTC
TRBJ1-1 | TRBV19 | . | . | CASSIATAFGTFF | TGTGCCAGTAGTATAGCTACGGCCTTTGGGACTTTCTTT
TRBJ1-1 | TRBV4-2 | . | . | CASSKNTEAFF | TGTGCCAGCAGCAAGAACACTGAAGCTTTCTTT
TRBJ2-3 | TRBV7-2 | . | . | CASSPFGGSGTQYF | TGTGCCAGCAGCCCCTTCGGTGGTTCCGGGACGCAGTATTTT
TRBJ2-3 | TRBV11-3 | TRBD2 | . | CASSLGTSGDTQYF | TGTGCCAGCAGCTTAGGGACTAGCGGAGATACGCAGTATTTT